The rows below give T cell receptor beta chains drawn from one sample of a study of T cells in localized non-small cell lung cancer. Method: immunoSEQ multiplex PCR; TCRdb's copy keeps in-frame clones and lacks some. The repertoire consists of roughly 71,000 clones, with 80% to 90% occurring once and the leading ten covering around a fifth. Sequenced here: peripheral blood, sampled before any cancer treatment. These receptors all stem from a male donor at least 60 years old with stage III squamous cell lung carcinoma. Each CDR3 is given with its conserved first and last residue. A D gene is named only where the DNA matches it firmly.

V gene: TRBV25-1
D gene: .
J gene: TRBJ1-4
CDR3 protein: CASRDSGDKLFF

V gene: TRBV10-3
D gene: TRBD1
J gene: TRBJ1-5
CDR3 protein: CAISAGTENQPQHF

V gene: TRBV13
D gene: TRBD1
J gene: TRBJ2-1
CDR3 protein: CASSFDRGAYFEQFF

V gene: TRBV7-9
D gene: TRBD1
J gene: TRBJ1-4
CDR3 protein: CASSLGTGGLSTNEKLFF

V gene: TRBV11-2
D gene: TRBD1
J gene: TRBJ2-3
CDR3 protein: CASSLAPGTGGLDTQYF

V gene: TRBV19
D gene: .
J gene: TRBJ1-3
CDR3 protein: CASSIQGPGNTIYF

V gene: TRBV19
D gene: TRBD1
J gene: TRBJ2-7
CDR3 protein: CASSFPGQMINEQYF

V gene: TRBV10-3
D gene: TRBD1
J gene: TRBJ2-1
CDR3 protein: CAISRGTGATEQFF

V gene: TRBV4-2
D gene: .
J gene: TRBJ1-2
CDR3 protein: CASSQDRSQGYGYTF

V gene: TRBV28
D gene: TRBD1
J gene: TRBJ1-5
CDR3 protein: CASSPPRQGLNQPQHF

V gene: TRBV7-6
D gene: TRBD1
J gene: TRBJ1-2
CDR3 protein: CASSPNNRGQGYTF

V gene: TRBV7-6
D gene: .
J gene: TRBJ1-4
CDR3 protein: CASSSPSHEKLFF

V gene: TRBV2
D gene: .
J gene: TRBJ2-3
CDR3 protein: CASREDFTDTQYF

V gene: TRBV5-4
D gene: .
J gene: TRBJ2-3
CDR3 protein: CASSLAQLSTDTQYF

V gene: TRBV7-6
D gene: TRBD2
J gene: TRBJ2-5
CDR3 protein: CASSPRLAGSGETQYF

V gene: TRBV19
D gene: TRBD1
J gene: TRBJ1-5
CDR3 protein: CASSPGTGRISNQPQHF

V gene: TRBV6-4
D gene: .
J gene: TRBJ1-3
CDR3 protein: CASSDSSGNTIYF